The present TCR beta chain was sequenced within a study of T cells in Graves' hyperthyroidism and ophthalmopathy. This clonotype was observed a single time. TCR beta CDR3 regions were amplified from RNA. RT-PCR in the first round (using the HTBI primer set) targeted the TCR CDR3. TCRdb reprocessed the multiplex PCR reads via MiXCR and lists one record per CDR3 protein. This table holds about 690,000 distinct CDR3 sequences, 17% found once. Germline V gene sequence: CDR1 GTSNPN, CDR2 SVGIG (reference sequence). CDR3 length: 19 amino acids. The V and J ends lost 0 bases and 2 bases, in that order; junction bases with no gene match: 12.

Sequencing was done on a sample of blood. The rearrangement uses TRBV30 and TRBJ2-3; 12 nucleotides match TRBD2. The TCR comes from a man in his forties or fifties with Graves' hyperthyroidism. The CDR3 nucleotides are TGTGCCTGGAGTGTACTAGGGCCCGGACTAGCGGGATACACAGATACGCAGTATTTT. Amino acid sequence: CAWSVLGPGLAGYTDTQYF.